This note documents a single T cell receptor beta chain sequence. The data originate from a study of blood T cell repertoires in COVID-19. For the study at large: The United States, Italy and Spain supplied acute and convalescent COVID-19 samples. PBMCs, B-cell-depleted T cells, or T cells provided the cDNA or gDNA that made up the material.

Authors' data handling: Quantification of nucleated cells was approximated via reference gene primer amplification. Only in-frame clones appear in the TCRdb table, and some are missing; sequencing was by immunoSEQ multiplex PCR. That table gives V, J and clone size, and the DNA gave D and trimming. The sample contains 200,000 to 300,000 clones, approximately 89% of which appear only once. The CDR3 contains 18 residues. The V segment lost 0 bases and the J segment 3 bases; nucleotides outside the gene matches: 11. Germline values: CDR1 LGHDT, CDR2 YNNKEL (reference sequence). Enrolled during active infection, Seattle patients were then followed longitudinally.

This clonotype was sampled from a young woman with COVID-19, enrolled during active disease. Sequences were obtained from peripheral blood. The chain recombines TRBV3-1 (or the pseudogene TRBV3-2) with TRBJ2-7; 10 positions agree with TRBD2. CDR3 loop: CASSQEPSGSGLLYEQYV. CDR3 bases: TGTGCCAGCAGCCAAGAGCCTAGCGGGAGCGGACTTCTCTACGAGCAGTACGTC.